The 24 T cell receptor beta chains presented below share a single source sample, sequenced in a study of blood T cell repertoires in COVID-19. Method: immunoSEQ multiplex PCR; TCRdb's copy keeps in-frame clones and lacks some. Among roughly 240,000 clones listed, approximately 83% were seen once. Material for sequencing was peripheral blood. The receptors were gathered from a woman under 40 who had recovered from COVID-19.

The chain uses TRBV7-9 and TRBJ2-7; 10 nucleotides match TRBD1. Germline values: CDR1 SEHNR, CDR2 FQNEAQ (reference sequence). There are 15 residues in the CDR3. After removal of 5 bases from V and 5 bases from J, the junction contained 9 bases not matched to a gene. The CDR3 nucleotides read TGTGCCAGCAGCCAGTTCGGGACAGGGGTGGACGAGCAGTACTTC. Protein: CASSQFGTGVDEQYF. Full variable domain (remainder filled in from reference TRBV7-9 and TRBJ2-7): DTGVSQNPRHKITKRGQNVTFRCDPISEHNRLYWYRQTLGQGPEFLTYFQNEAQLEKSRLLSDRFSAERPKGSFSTLEIQRTEQGDSAMYLCASSQFGTGVDEQYFGPGTRLTVT.

V gene TRBV9 combines with J gene TRBJ1-4; D not resolved. Germline loops: CDR1 SGDLS, CDR2 YYNGEE. The ends were cut back, 3 bases at V and 4 bases at J, with 4 bases in the middle. The CDR3 extends over 12 amino acids. This CDR3 reads CASSDFNEKLFF. The CDR3 coding sequence is TGTGCCAGCAGCGACTTTAATGAAAAACTGTTTTTT. Combining the CDR3 with reference TRBV9 and TRBJ1-4 gives the whole variable domain DSGVTQTPKHLITATGQRVTLRCSPRSGDLSVYWYQQSLDQGLQFLIQYYNGEERAKGNILERFSAQQFPDLHSELNLSSLELGDSALYFCASSDFNEKLFFGSGTQLSVL.

The chain combines TRBV27 with TRBJ2-7, with 9 bases lining up with TRBD1. V dropped 6 bases and J dropped 3; count of bases not matched to a gene: 6. This CDR3 is 14 amino acids long. CDR1 MNHEY and CDR2 SMNVEV come from the germline V gene (reference sequence). The CDR3 region has the DNA TGTGCCAGCAGCGATTTGACAGGGGGCTACGAGCAGTACTTC. Its translation is CASSDLTGGYEQYF.

The J gene is TRBJ1-3, the V gene TRBV7-2; tentative D call: TRBD1 (6 bases). Trimming cost V 6 bases and J 0 bases, with 12 bases left between them. This CDR3 spans 15 amino acids. From germline, CDR1 is SGHTA and CDR2 FQGNSA. The CDR3: CASRSDSHSGNTIYF. The CDR3 DNA reads as TGTGCCAGCAGATCGGACAGCCACTCTGGAAACACCATATATTTT.

The chain recombines TRBV2 with TRBJ1-4, with TRBD1 matching over 7 bases. V shed 6 bases and J 7 bases; nucleotides not matched to a gene: 11. Per germline, CDR1 SNHLY and CDR2 FYNNEI. The CDR3 spans 15 residues. Here the CDR3 DNA reads TGTGCCAGCAGAAACATAGCAGGGGGTACTGAAAAACTGTTTTTT. Translation gives CASRNIAGGTEKLFF.

V and J are TRBV7-2 and TRBJ1-3; 9 bases fit TRBD1. V lost 5 bases and J lost 1; bases outside the gene matches: 6. CDR1 is SGHTA, CDR2 FQGNSA, per germline. The CDR3 consists of 16 residues. The CDR3 DNA sequence: TGTGCCAGCAGCAGACCGGGACAGGGATCTGGAAACACCATATATTTT. It yields the protein CASSRPGQGSGNTIYF.

In nucleotides, the CDR3 is TGTGCCAGCAGCTCAAAAGGGCAGGGAGGAAACACCATATATTTT. Translating gives CASSSKGQGGNTIYF. The chain recombines TRBV13 with TRBJ1-3, with D perhaps TRBD1 (5 bases). CDR1 and CDR2 from the germline V gene are PRHDT and FYEKMQ (reference sequence). Trimming took 4 bases from V and 4 from J, leaving 14 bases between them. CDR3 length: 15 residues.

The chain has TRBV19 and TRBJ1-1, with 9 positions matching TRBD1. The CDR3 consists of 15 residues. Germline-derived CDR1 and CDR2 are LNHDA and SQIVND (reference sequence). The ends lost 5 bases at V and 1 base at J; junction bases unmatched: 5. CDR3 bases: TGTGCCAGTAGTCCCAGACAGGGGGGGAACACTGAAGCTTTCTTT. Translating it yields CASSPRQGGNTEAFF.

V is TRBV5-1 and J is TRBJ2-5; 10 bases fit TRBD2. Trimming took 2 bases from V and 3 from J; bases not matched to a gene: 4. Germline CDR1 reads SGHRS; CDR2 reads YFSETQ. The CDR3 runs 15 residues. The CDR3 loop is CASSFQRGGEETQYF. The CDR3 DNA reads as TGCGCCAGCAGCTTCCAGCGGGGGGGCGAAGAGACCCAGTACTTC.

This chain uses TRBV7-7 with TRBJ1-1; 11 bases line up with TRBD1. Per the germline V gene, CDR1 is SSHAT and CDR2 is FNYEAQ (reference sequence). J was trimmed by 4 bases and V by 4 bases; bases with no gene match: 11. This CDR3 spans 17 amino acids. The CDR3 reads CASSSIPGQGVGTEAFF. The CDR3 DNA reads TGTGCCAGCAGCTCGATCCCGGGACAGGGGGTGGGCACTGAAGCTTTCTTT.

This clone was detected only once. The chain employs TRBV10-3 and TRBJ1-2; a weak D match, TRBD1 (6 bases). Trimming removed 10 bases from V and 2 bases from J, with 14 bases in between. The germline V gene encodes CDR1 ENHRY and CDR2 SYGVKD. The CDR3 loop spans 13 amino acids. DNA of the CDR3: TGTGCCACCCGGACAGAGCTCAACTATGGCTACACCTTC. Its protein product is CATRTELNYGYTF.

The CDR3 sequence: CASSFWGGPTDTQYF. DNA of the CDR3: TGTGCCAGCAGCTTCTGGGGGGGCCCCACAGATACGCAGTATTTT. This chain joins TRBV7-9 and TRBJ2-3; D is possibly TRBD2 (7 bases). This CDR3 comprises 15 residues. The germline V and J ends were trimmed by 3 bases and 2 bases, with 12 bases remaining between them. Germline assignment: CDR1 SEHNR and CDR2 FQNEAQ (reference sequence).

The V call is TRBV18, the J call TRBJ2-1; 12 bases line up with TRBD2. The V segment lost 3 bases and the J segment 6 bases; nucleotides outside the gene matches: 6. The CDR3 sequence is 16 residues long. Germline values: CDR1 KGHSH, CDR2 LQKENI. CDR3 bases: TGTGCCAGCTCACCTGCTAGCGGGGGGGTTAGCAATGAGCAGTTCTTC. This codes for CASSPASGGVSNEQFF. Filled out from reference TRBV18 and TRBJ2-1, the complete variable domain reads NAGVMQNPRHLVRRRGQEARLRCSPMKGHSHVYWYRQLPEEGLKFMVYLQKENIIDESGMPKERFSAEFPKEGPSILRIQQVVRGDSAAYFCASSPASGGVSNEQFFGPGTRLTVL.

The rearrangement joins TRBV5-1 to TRBJ1-4; tentatively, D is TRBD1 (5 bases). The CDR3 sequence is 13 residues long. The germline V and J ends were trimmed by 5 bases and 4 bases, with 9 bases remaining between them. Germline V gives CDR1 SGHRS, CDR2 YFSETQ. Here the CDR3 reads CASRTDNNEKLFF. In DNA form, the CDR3 reads TGCGCCAGCAGGACAGACAATAATGAAAAACTGTTTTTT.

This clone appeared a few times. The CDR3 reads CASSQVGTVGRFNEQFF. CDR3 coding DNA: TGTGCCAGCAGCCAAGTGGGGACTGTCGGACGTTTCAATGAGCAGTTCTTC. J is TRBJ2-1 and V is TRBV4-2, with D possibly being TRBD2 (6 bases). CDR1 is LGHNA and CDR2 is YNFKEQ in the germline V gene. Deletions cut 1 base from V and 6 bases from J, with 19 bases between. This CDR3 contains 17 residues.

This chain connects TRBV29-1 to TRBJ1-1; 7 bases line up with TRBD1. The J segment lost 2 bases and the V segment lost 7 bases, leaving 7 bases of the junction unmatched. The CDR3 is 13 amino acids. Per the germline V gene, CDR1 is SQVTM and CDR2 is ANQGSEA. The CDR3 region is CSGAGGRNTEAFF. CDR3 coding DNA: TGCAGCGGGGCAGGGGGGCGAAACACTGAAGCTTTCTTT.

V is TRBV5-1 and J is TRBJ1-2; tentatively, D is TRBD1 (5 bases). V was shortened by 0 bases and J by 2 bases, with 11 bases between the two germline ends. Germline V gives CDR1 SGHRS, CDR2 YFSETQ. CDR3 size: 15 residues. The CDR3 here is CASSLGAGMNYGYTF. As DNA, the CDR3 is TGCGCCAGCAGCTTGGGCGCAGGGATGAACTATGGCTACACCTTC.

J is TRBJ2-5 and V is TRBV24-1; 11 bases match TRBD2. Germline CDR1 is KGHDR and CDR2 is SFDVKD. V trimming: 3 bases; J trimming: 3 bases; junction bases outside the gene matches: 8. CDR3 length: 17 amino acids. In DNA form, the CDR3 reads TGTGCCACCAGTGATCCCGAGACTAGCGGGGTTGAAGAGACCCAGTACTTC. It translates to CATSDPETSGVEETQYF.

This chain links TRBV9 with TRBJ2-1, with TRBD1 matching 9 bases. Looked up from germline, CDR1 is SGDLS and CDR2 is YYNGEE. The CDR3 contains 16 residues. Losses at the gene ends were 4 bases for V and 6 bases for J; bases not matched to a gene: 11. The CDR3 spells CASSQRPGQGTNEQFF. The CDR3 nucleotides read TGTGCCAGCAGCCAAAGGCCGGGACAGGGAACCAATGAGCAGTTCTTC.

The V call is TRBV13, the J call TRBJ1-2; D is undetermined. Germline CDR1 is PRHDT and CDR2 is FYEKMQ (reference sequence). V lost 6 bases and J 1 base, leaving 9 bases between the germline ends. CDR3 length: 13 amino acids. The CDR3 coding sequence is TGTGCCAGCAGTCTCGGTAGTAACTATGGCTACACCTTC. This codes for CASSLGSNYGYTF.

In DNA, the CDR3 is TGCGCCAGCAGCCAAGATACGGCGGGGGGGCCTGGGACCCAGTACTTC. Protein product: CASSQDTAGGPGTQYF. The rearrangement joins TRBV4-3 to TRBJ2-5; 9 bases agree with TRBD2. The V gene end was trimmed by 0 bases and the J gene end by 7 bases; junction bases not matched to a gene: 9. The CDR3 is made up of 16 amino acids. The germline V gene encodes CDR1 LGHNA and CDR2 YSLEER.

The chain joins TRBV5-4 to TRBJ1-2; D is ambiguous. The CDR3 has 13 residues. CDR1 and CDR2 (germline): SGHNT, YYREEE (reference sequence). Deletions cut 0 bases from V and 3 bases from J, with 6 bases between. The CDR3 region has the DNA TGTGCCAGCAGCTTGGTGGCAGACTATGGCTACACCTTC. This codes for CASSLVADYGYTF.

The chain combines TRBV2 with TRBJ1-4, with 7 bases fitting TRBD1. Germline lookup yields CDR1 SNHLY and CDR2 FYNNEI. The V gene end was trimmed by 4 bases and the J gene end by 5 bases; junction bases not matched to a gene: 7. The CDR3 loop spans 15 amino acids. CDR3: CASSAQTGWNEKLFF. Here the CDR3 DNA reads TGTGCCAGCAGTGCCCAGACAGGGTGGAATGAAAAACTGTTTTTT.

In its sample, this clone was seen once. J is TRBJ1-4 and V is TRBV7-9, with 7 bases fitting TRBD1. This CDR3 has 16 amino acids. The ends lost 2 bases at V and 4 bases at J; junction bases unmatched: 7. Germline-derived CDR1 and CDR2 are SEHNR and FQNEAQ (reference sequence). CDR3 loop: CASSLLGTAVNEKLFF. The CDR3, as DNA: TGTGCCAGCAGCTTACTGGGGACAGCAGTTAATGAAAAACTGTTTTTT. The whole variable domain, filled in from reference TRBV7-9 and TRBJ1-4, reads DTGVSQNPRHKITKRGQNVTFRCDPISEHNRLYWYRQTLGQGPEFLTYFQNEAQLEKSRLLSDRFSAERPKGSFSTLEIQRTEQGDSAMYLCASSLLGTAVNEKLFFGSGTQLSVL.